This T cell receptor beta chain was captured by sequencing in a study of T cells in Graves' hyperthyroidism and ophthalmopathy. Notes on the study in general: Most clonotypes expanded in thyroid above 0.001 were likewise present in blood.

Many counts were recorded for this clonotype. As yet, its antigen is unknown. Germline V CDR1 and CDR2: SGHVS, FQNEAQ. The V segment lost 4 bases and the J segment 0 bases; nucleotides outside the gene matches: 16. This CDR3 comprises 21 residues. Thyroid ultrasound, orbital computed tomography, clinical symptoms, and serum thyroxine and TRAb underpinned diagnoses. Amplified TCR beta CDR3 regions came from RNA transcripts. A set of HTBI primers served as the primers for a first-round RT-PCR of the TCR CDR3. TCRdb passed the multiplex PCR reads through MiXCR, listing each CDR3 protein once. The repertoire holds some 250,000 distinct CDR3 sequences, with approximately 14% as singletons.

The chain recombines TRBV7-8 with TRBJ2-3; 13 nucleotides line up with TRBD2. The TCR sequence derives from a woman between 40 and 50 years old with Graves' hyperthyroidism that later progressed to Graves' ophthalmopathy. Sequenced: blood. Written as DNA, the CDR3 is TGTGCCAGCAGCTCGGTTTATGGGGCACTAGCGGGAGGGTTTAGCACAGATACGCAGTATTTT. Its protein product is CASSSVYGALAGGFSTDTQYF. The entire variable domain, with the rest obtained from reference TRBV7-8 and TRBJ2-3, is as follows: GAGVSQSPRYKVAKRGQDVALRCDPISGHVSLFWYQQALGQGPEFLTYFQNEAQLDKSGLPSDRFFAERPEGSVSTLKIQRTQQEDSAVYLCASSSVYGALAGGFSTDTQYFGPGTRLTVL.